The entry below describes one T cell receptor beta chain. The target antigen is unknown. The CDR3 has 11 amino acids. Germline V CDR1 and CDR2: MDHEN, SYDVKM. The V and J ends lost 4 bases and 3 bases respectively, with 3 bases between them. These data are taken from a study of human thymus T cells. Infants served as donors; they were healthy and Finnish and were having corrective surgery for congenital heart defects. Half of the eight donors gave about 0.5-1 mL blood during surgery. Genomic DNA was extracted from every available blood leukocyte. Some clones are missing from TCRdb's copy, which holds only in-frame ones; the method was immunoSEQ multiplex PCR. The data hold tens of thousands of clones, with more than 85% observed a single time. Study-wide points: Thymic and blood repertoires appeared to carry a bias in their V and J gene usage.

The sequence was obtained from a girl under two years old with a congenital heart defect but otherwise immunologically healthy. This sequence joins TRBV28 and TRBJ1-2; D is undetermined. Sequenced material: blood. CDR3 sequence: CASSSYYGYTF. The CDR3 DNA follows: TGTGCCAGCAGTTCGTACTATGGCTACACCTTC.